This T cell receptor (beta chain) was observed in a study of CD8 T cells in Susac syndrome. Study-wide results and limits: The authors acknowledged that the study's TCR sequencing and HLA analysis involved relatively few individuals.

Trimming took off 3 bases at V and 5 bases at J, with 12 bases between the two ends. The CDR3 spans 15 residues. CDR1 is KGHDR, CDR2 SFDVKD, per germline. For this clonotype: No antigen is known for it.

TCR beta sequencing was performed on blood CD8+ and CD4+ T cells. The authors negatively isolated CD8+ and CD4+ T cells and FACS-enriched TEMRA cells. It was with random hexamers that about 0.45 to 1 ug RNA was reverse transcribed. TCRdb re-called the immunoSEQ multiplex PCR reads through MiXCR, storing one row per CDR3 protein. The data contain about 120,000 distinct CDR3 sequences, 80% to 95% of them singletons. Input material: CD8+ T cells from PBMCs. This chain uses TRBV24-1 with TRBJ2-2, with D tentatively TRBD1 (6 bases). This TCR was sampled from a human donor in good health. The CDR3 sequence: CATSDVGARTGELFF. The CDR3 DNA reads TGTGCCACCAGTGATGTGGGGGCGCGAACCGGGGAGCTGTTTTTT.